The 28 T cell receptor beta chains below come from one sample, sequenced in a study of neoadjuvant anti-PD-1 for oral cavity cancer. Noted time point: after neoadjuvant nivolumab, at surgical resection. Sequencing used immunoSEQ multiplex PCR; TCRdb keeps in-frame clones, though not all of them. Of 8,300 or so clones listed, approximately 70% are singletons. This material consisted of PBMCs, taken after nivolumab (anti-PD-1) treatment. The receptors here all came from a person aged 35-79 years with oral cavity squamous cell carcinoma.

This chain links TRBV11-3 with TRBJ2-3; D is ambiguous. This CDR3 has 12 amino acids. Germline CDR1 SGHNT, CDR2 YENEEA. Between the trimmed V and J ends, which lost 7 bases and 5 bases, there was a span of 10 bases. DNA for the CDR3: TGTGCCAGCAAAGGTTTTGAAGATACGCAGTATTTT. Its translation is CASKGFEDTQYF.

The rearrangement joins TRBV2 to TRBJ2-5; 8 nucleotides line up with TRBD2. Germline values: CDR1 SNHLY, CDR2 FYNNEI. The V gene end was trimmed by 2 bases and the J gene end by 4 bases; junction bases not matched to a gene: 6. The CDR3 is made up of 15 amino acids. CDR3 coding DNA: TGTGCCAGCAGTGAAAGGCGGGGGGCCAGAGAGACCCAGTACTTC. Its protein product is CASSERRGARETQYF.

This sequence joins TRBV4-2 and TRBJ2-3, with 11 bases that match TRBD1. The trim removed 1 base at V and 1 base at J, leaving 1 base unmatched. Looked up from germline, CDR1 is LGHNA and CDR2 is YNFKEQ. This CDR3 is built from 16 residues. The CDR3 loop is CASSQGGQGGTDTQYF. The CDR3 region has the DNA TGTGCCAGCAGCCAAGGGGGACAGGGGGGCACAGATACGCAGTATTTT.

The chain employs TRBV7-7 and TRBJ2-5; the D gene could be TRBD1 or TRBD2 (5 bases each). Deletions cut 2 bases from V and 4 bases from J, with 11 bases between. Germline CDR1 SSHAT, CDR2 FNYEAQ (reference sequence). The CDR3 sequence is 14 residues long. This CDR3 is CASSLSRGAETQYF. In DNA form, the CDR3 reads TGTGCCAGCAGCTTATCGCGAGGGGCAGAGACCCAGTACTTC.

The chain is built from TRBV18 and TRBJ1-2, with unresolved D. Trimming took 3 bases from V and 4 from J, leaving 6 bases between them. This CDR3 spans 12 amino acids. Germline CDR1 KGHSH, CDR2 LQKENI. CDR3: CASSPQSYGYTF. The CDR3 bases are TGTGCCAGCTCACCTCAGTCCTATGGCTACACCTTC.

The chain has TRBV9 and TRBJ2-7; D is perhaps TRBD1 or TRBD2 (6 bases each). The CDR3 has 15 amino acids. The ends were cut back, 0 bases at V and 2 bases at J, with 12 bases in the middle. The germline V gene has CDR1 SGDLS and CDR2 YYNGEE. The CDR3 DNA follows: TGTGCCAGCAGCGTAGGGCCGGGGGCCCCCTACGAGCAGTACTTC. Its translation: CASSVGPGAPYEQYF. The full variable domain, completed using reference TRBV9 and TRBJ2-7, is DSGVTQTPKHLITATGQRVTLRCSPRSGDLSVYWYQQSLDQGLQFLIQYYNGEERAKGNILERFSAQQFPDLHSELNLSSLELGDSALYFCASSVGPGAPYEQYFGPGTRLTVT.

The chain carries TRBV20-1 and TRBJ1-3, with D unresolved. Trimming pared 7 bases from V and 0 bases from J, leaving 4 bases between. The CDR3 extends over 11 amino acids. The V gene's germline CDR1 is DFQATT and CDR2 SNEGSKA (reference sequence). Here the CDR3 reads CSVISGNTIYF. The CDR3 DNA reads as TGCAGTGTCATCTCTGGAAACACCATATATTTT.

The CDR3 sequence is CASSQYRQNYEQYF. CDR3 DNA sequence: TGCGCCAGCAGCCAGTATAGACAGAACTACGAGCAGTACTTC. The V gene is TRBV4-3, the J gene TRBJ2-7; perhaps TRBD1 as D (5 bases). Germline V lookup: CDR1 LGHNA, CDR2 YSLEER. The CDR3 has 14 amino acids. The V end lost 3 bases, the J end lost 3 bases, and 12 bases lay between the germline ends.

This clone was detected a few times. The genes are TRBV4-3 and TRBJ1-2; D uncertain. Trimming cost V 3 bases and J 4 bases, with 15 bases left between them. Per the germline V gene, CDR1 is LGHNA and CDR2 is YSLEER. CDR3 length: 15 amino acids. CDR3: CASSHSQAPTYGYTF. The CDR3 nucleotides read TGCGCCAGCAGCCATTCCCAGGCCCCCACCTATGGCTACACCTTC.

The V gene is TRBV18, the J gene TRBJ2-3, with TRBD1 matching 8 bases. This CDR3 has 19 amino acids. V dropped 3 bases and J dropped 0; count of bases not matched to a gene: 14. Germline-derived CDR1 and CDR2 are KGHSH and LQKENI. CDR3: CASSPPWTGPKFSTDTQYF. Here the CDR3 DNA reads TGTGCCAGCTCACCTCCATGGACAGGGCCCAAATTCAGCACAGATACGCAGTATTTT. Combining the CDR3 with reference TRBV18 and TRBJ2-3 gives the whole variable domain NAGVMQNPRHLVRRRGQEARLRCSPMKGHSHVYWYRQLPEEGLKFMVYLQKENIIDESGMPKERFSAEFPKEGPSILRIQQVVRGDSAAYFCASSPPWTGPKFSTDTQYFGPGTRLTVL.

The chain has TRBV5-1 and TRBJ1-4; D possibly corresponds to TRBD1 (6 bases). Trimming shortened V by 3 bases and J by 5 bases, and 14 bases separated the two germline ends. The CDR3 totals 15 residues. Per the germline V gene, CDR1 is SGHRS and CDR2 is YFSETQ. The CDR3, as DNA: TGCGCCAGCAGCTCTAGGGGGTTGTTCAATGAAAAACTGTTTTTT. Encoded protein: CASSSRGLFNEKLFF. The full variable domain, with the rest looked up from reference TRBV5-1 and TRBJ1-4, is KAGVTQTPRYLIKTRGQQVTLSCSPISGHRSVSWYQQTPGQGLQFLFEYFSETQRNKGNFPGRFSGRQFSNSRSEMNVSTLELGDSALYLCASSSRGLFNEKLFFGSGTQLSVL.

This rearrangement joins TRBV11-3 to TRBJ2-2, with TRBD1 matching 7 bases. The CDR3 is 16 residues long. The ends lost 0 bases at V and 1 base at J; junction bases unmatched: 2. Germline-derived CDR1 and CDR2 are SGHNT and YENEEA. The CDR3 nucleotides read TGTGCCAGCAGCTTAGAAAGGGGGCGGAACACCGGGGAGCTGTTTTTT. It yields the protein CASSLERGRNTGELFF.

The V call is TRBV9, the J call TRBJ1-2; D gene unclear. Trimming stripped 0 bases from V and 5 bases from J, with 8 bases between. Germline lookup yields CDR1 SGDLS and CDR2 YYNGEE. The CDR3 covers 13 residues. CDR3 sequence reads: CASSVDGGYGYTF. CDR3 nucleotide sequence: TGTGCCAGCAGCGTAGACGGCGGTTATGGCTACACCTTC.

V usage is TRBV4-1 and J usage is TRBJ2-5, with a possible D match to TRBD1 (5 bases). The DNA end is more similar to TRBJ2-7, so the J call may be wrong. From germline, CDR1 is MGHRA and CDR2 YSYEKL. The CDR3 is 15 residues long. The CDR3 reads CASSQDRTRAYEQYF. The CDR3 DNA reads as TGCGCCAGCAGCCAAGATCGAACCAGGGCCTACGAGCAGTACTTC.

The gene calls are TRBV4-2 and TRBJ1-6; 9 bases are shared with TRBD1. The CDR3 consists of 18 residues. After removal of 4 bases from V and 3 bases from J, the junction contained 10 bases not matched to a gene. Germline CDR1 LGHNA, CDR2 YNFKEQ. Here the CDR3 reads CASSRRGTGNSYNSPLHF. The CDR3 DNA reads as TGTGCCAGCAGCCGCCGCGGGACAGGGAATAGCTATAATTCACCCCTCCACTTT.

The chain is built from TRBV11-2 and TRBJ2-7, with D maybe TRBD2 (6 bases). Germline CDR1 SGHAT, CDR2 FQNNGV. The CDR3 has 15 amino acids. Trimming pared 0 bases from V and 0 bases from J, leaving 9 bases between. The DNA of the CDR3 is TGTGCCAGCAGCTTAGAGCGGGGAGGCTCCTACGAGCAGTACTTC. Its protein is CASSLERGGSYEQYF.

The rearrangement joins TRBV5-6 to TRBJ2-3; D gene uncertain. Trimming removed 5 bases at V and 0 bases at J, with 7 bases between. Germline V CDR1 and CDR2: SGHDT, YYEEEE. This CDR3 spans 13 amino acids. The CDR3 sequence is CASSPSSTDTQYF. In nucleotides, the CDR3 is TGTGCCAGCAGTCCCTCTAGCACAGATACGCAGTATTTT.

This clone was seen just once. V usage is TRBV9 and J usage is TRBJ2-1; 7 nucleotides match TRBD1. Germline V gene data show CDR1 as SGDLS and CDR2 as YYNGEE. Trimming took 2 bases from V and 3 from J; bases not matched to a gene: 2. The CDR3 contains 14 residues. CDR3 DNA: TGTGCCAGCAGCGTCCGGGACAGCTACAATGAGCAGTTCTTC. It specifies CASSVRDSYNEQFF. Variable domain in full (rest from reference TRBV9 and TRBJ2-1): DSGVTQTPKHLITATGQRVTLRCSPRSGDLSVYWYQQSLDQGLQFLIQYYNGEERAKGNILERFSAQQFPDLHSELNLSSLELGDSALYFCASSVRDSYNEQFFGPGTRLTVL.

The chain couples TRBV5-1 to TRBJ2-4; D possibly corresponds to TRBD1 (5 bases). V was clipped by 0 bases and J by 15 bases, with 13 bases between them. CDR3 length: 12 amino acids. Germline lookup yields CDR1 SGHRS and CDR2 YFSETQ. Here the CDR3 reads CASSLDRFSWYF. In DNA, the CDR3 is TGCGCCAGCAGCTTGGACAGGTTCTCTTGGTACTTC.

The chain combines TRBV7-6 with TRBJ2-5; D is ambiguous. The CDR3 runs 14 residues. Germline V gene sequence: CDR1 SGHVS, CDR2 FNYEAQ. Trimming took 1 base from V and 1 from J, leaving 7 bases between them. The CDR3 sequence is CASSLEPAQETQYF. The DNA for the CDR3 is TGTGCCAGCAGCTTAGAGCCAGCCCAAGAGACCCAGTACTTC. The complete variable domain, with remaining parts taken from reference TRBV7-6 and TRBJ2-5, reads GAGVSQSPRYKVTKRGQDVALRCDPISGHVSLYWYRQALGQGPEFLTYFNYEAQQDKSGLPNDRFSAERPEGSISTLTIQRTEQRDSAMYRCASSLEPAQETQYFGPGTRLLVL.

The chain couples TRBV25-1 to TRBJ1-4; no firm D call. Germline V gives CDR1 MGHDK, CDR2 SYGVNS. Between the trimmed V and J ends, which lost 3 bases and 5 bases, there was a span of 13 bases. There are 15 residues in the CDR3. This CDR3 reads CASSDLREGNEKLFF. For the CDR3, the DNA is TGTGCCAGCAGTGACCTCCGGGAGGGAAATGAAAAACTGTTTTTT. The full variable domain, in which reference TRBV25-1 and TRBJ1-4 provide the parts outside the CDR3, is EADIYQTPRYLVIGTGKKITLECSQTMGHDKMYWYQQDPGMELHLIHYSYGVNSTEKGDLSSESTVSRIRTEHFPLTLESARPSHTSQYLCASSDLREGNEKLFFGSGTQLSVL.

V gene TRBV5-1 combines with J gene TRBJ2-2; either TRBD1 or TRBD2 may supply D (5 bases each). Germline-derived CDR1 and CDR2 are SGHRS and YFSETQ. The length of the CDR3 is 15 residues. V lost 1 base and J lost 6, with 13 bases in between. The CDR3 reads CASSLLQGEAGELFF. CDR3 nucleotides: TGCGCCAGCAGCTTGCTGCAGGGAGAGGCCGGGGAGCTGTTTTTT.

This clone came up a few times. V and J are TRBV27 and TRBJ2-1; a weak D match, TRBD2 (6 bases). V was pared by 8 bases and J by 3 bases, with 20 bases between. This CDR3 has 16 residues. CDR1 MNHEY and CDR2 SMNVEV come from the germline V gene (reference sequence). The CDR3 sequence: CASFSRRPDYYNEQFF. The CDR3 DNA sequence: TGTGCCAGCTTCTCCCGCCGTCCGGACTACTACAATGAGCAGTTCTTC.

The chain couples TRBV5-6 to TRBJ1-6; perhaps TRBD1 as D (5 bases). The CDR3 extends over 15 amino acids. Trimming took off 4 bases at V and 4 bases at J, with 12 bases between the two ends. Germline V lookup: CDR1 SGHDT, CDR2 YYEEEE. The CDR3 is CASSSPGRYNSPLHF. CDR3 bases: TGTGCCAGCAGCAGCCCGGGACGTTATAATTCACCCCTCCACTTT.

V usage is TRBV6-4 and J usage is TRBJ2-1; 10 bases fit TRBD2. V shed 2 bases, J shed 7 bases, and the junction held 2 bases outside the gene matches. CDR3 length: 14 amino acids. Looked up from germline, CDR1 is MRHNA and CDR2 is SNTAGT. The CDR3 here is CASSDGTSVNEQFF. CDR3 sequence (DNA): TGTGCCAGCAGTGACGGGACTAGCGTTAATGAGCAGTTCTTC.

In DNA, the CDR3 is TGTGCCAGCAGGGAGAAGGACAGGGGGGACTACGAGCAGTACTTC. Translating gives CASREKDRGDYEQYF. The rearrangement uses TRBV6-5 and TRBJ2-7; 10 bases fit TRBD1. V lost 6 bases, J lost 3 bases, and 8 bases stayed unmatched. The CDR3 extends over 15 amino acids. Germline CDR1 and CDR2: MNHEY and SVGAGI.

This chain joins TRBV7-2 and TRBJ2-1; 7 bases fit TRBD2. Germline trimming cut 0 bases from V and 5 bases from J; bases unmatched to any gene: 4. Germline loops: CDR1 SGHTA, CDR2 FQGNSA. This CDR3 region has 15 residues. The CDR3 loop is CASSLAGGNHNEQFF. CDR3 nucleotides: TGTGCCAGCAGCTTAGCGGGGGGGAATCACAATGAGCAGTTCTTC.

The V and J genes are TRBV5-6 and TRBJ1-2; weak D call: TRBD1 (5 bases). The germline gives CDR1 SGHDT, CDR2 YYEEEE. V dropped 5 bases and J dropped 2 bases, with 13 bases sitting between them. This CDR3 contains 14 residues. CDR3 sequence (DNA): TGTGCCAGCAGTGCAGGGCACACCAACTATGGCTACACCTTC. Protein product: CASSAGHTNYGYTF.